This record looks at one T cell receptor beta chain sequence and its context. Its antigen is unidentified. The ends were cut back, 2 bases at V and 5 bases at J, with 10 bases in the middle. The CDR3 runs 14 residues. Germline V gene sequence: CDR1 MDHEN, CDR2 SYDVKM. The immunoSEQ assay was v3.0, run at survey level. TCRdb's table, derived via immunoSEQ multiplex PCR, lists solely in-frame clones and lacks some. The sample consists of 20,000 to 30,000 clones, about 80% of them appearing once. This entry is derived from a study of long-term antiretroviral therapy in people with HIV. Whole-study context: Collection of the earliest samples took place about a decade ahead of the 2015 immediate-ART recommendation.

Broader study findings: HIV repertoire CDR3 lengths ranged less widely than those of controls. Upon ART, diversity increased but remained lower than transplant donor controls. Pre-ART clonal expansion yielded clones that dominated the repertoire at all time points.

Sequences were derived from unsorted PBMCs, sampled 0.7 years before starting antiretroviral therapy. The clonotype was recovered from a man in his thirties or forties with HIV. The rearrangement joins TRBV28 to TRBJ2-1, with a weak D call TRBD2 (5 bases). The CDR3 region has the DNA TGTGCCAGCAGTTTAGGCAGACTACACAATGAGCAGTTCTTC. Translation gives CASSLGRLHNEQFF. The full variable domain, in which reference TRBV28 and TRBJ2-1 provide the parts outside the CDR3, is DVKVTQSSRYLVKRTGEKVFLECVQDMDHENMFWYRQDPGLGLRLIYFSYDVKMKEKGDIPEGYSVSREKKERFSLILESASTNQTSMYLCASSLGRLHNEQFFGPGTRLTVL.